Sequencing of this TCR beta chain was carried out in a study of blood T cell repertoires in COVID-19. Study details: Samples taken during acute and convalescent COVID-19 were collected in the United States, Italy and Spain. The cDNA or gDNA used as material had been derived from T cells, B-cell-depleted T cells, or PBMCs.

Unmatched junction bases numbered 8, after V lost 2 bases and J lost 8 bases. CDR3 length: 16 amino acids. Germline V CDR1 and CDR2: MNHNY, SVGAGI (reference sequence). In the original analysis: Amplifying reference gene primers gave estimates of nucleated cell counts. The data were produced by immunoSEQ multiplex PCR, yet TCRdb's version contains in-frame clones alone and is incomplete. The DNA gave D and trimming, while V, J and clone size come from that table. The table lists approximately 85,000 clones, around 83% of them singletons. The sequence came from a woman aged 80 or over in a cohort sampled during active or convalescent COVID-19. V is TRBV6-6 and J is TRBJ1-4, with TRBD1 matching 10 bases. Sequencing was performed on peripheral blood. In nucleotides, the CDR3 is TGTGCCAGCAGTTACAACCCCGGGACAGGGGACGAAAAACTGTTTTTT. This codes for CASSYNPGTGDEKLFF.